A selection of T cell receptor beta chains follows, all from one sample in a study of blood T cell repertoires in COVID-19. TCRdb keeps only in-frame clones here, not all; method: immunoSEQ multiplex PCR. Of approximately 160,000 clones in the sample, approximately 75% were seen once. The sequenced sample was peripheral blood. The origin of the receptors is a human donor in a cohort sampled during active COVID-19. CDR3s include the opening cysteine and the closing phenylalanine or tryptophan. A D gene is named only where the DNA matches it firmly. Rows give clone size only sometimes, using once, few, many, or a class for an expanded clone.

>TRBV16|TRBJ1-2|NA|NA
TGTGCCAGCAGCCGTCCCCCGCCTGCCGGGCAGGGAGGCTACACCTTC
CASSRPPPAGQGGYTF
>TRBV12-5|TRBJ2-2|NA|NA
TGTGCTAGTGGTTTGGACAGGAACACCGGGGAGCTGTTTTTT
CASGLDRNTGELFF
>TRBV6-1|TRBJ2-4|NA|NA
TGTGCCAGCAGTGAACAGGGGCGCGGAGCCAAAAACATTCAGTACTTC
CASSEQGRGAKNIQYF
>TRBV6-2/TRBV6-3|TRBJ1-5|NA|TRBD1
TGTGCCAGCAGTGGAACAGGGGATGGCAATCAGCCCCAGCATTTT
CASSGTGDGNQPQHF
>TRBV5-5|TRBJ1-4|NA|NA
TGTGCCAGCAACCCGGGGGGGACTAATGAAAAACTGTTTTTT
CASNPGGTNEKLFF
>TRBV5-1|TRBJ2-6|NA|TRBD1
TGCGCCAGCAGCTTGGGACAGGGGGCGGGGGCCAACGTCCTGACTTTC
CASSLGQGAGANVLTF
>TRBV29-1|TRBJ2-7|NA|NA
TGCAGCGTTGAGCGGGGCTACGAGCAGTACTTC
CSVERGYEQYF
>TRBV19|TRBJ2-1|NA|NA
TGTGCCACTAAAGGCGGGGTAATAGACAATGAGCAGTTCTTC
CATKGGVIDNEQFF
>TRBV2|TRBJ1-2|NA|TRBD1
TGTGCCAGCAGTGCTAGGACAGGCGGGCTTGGCTACACCTTC
CASSARTGGLGYTF
>TRBV3-1/TRBV3-2|TRBJ1-1|NA|TRBD1
TGTGCCAGCAGCCACCCCAGGACCGGGACAGGGGGAACTGAAGCTTTCTTT
CASSHPRTGTGGTEAFF
>TRBV7-9|TRBJ2-7|once|TRBD2
TGTGCCAGCAGCTTCCGGGGGGTCTACGAGCAGTACTTC
CASSFRGVYEQYF
>TRBV7-2|TRBJ1-6|few|NA
TGTGCCAGCAGCTTAAGGCCGGGGTTGGGAAATTCACCCCTCCACTTT
CASSLRPGLGNSPLHF
>TRBV27|TRBJ2-7|NA|TRBD2
TGTGCCAGCAGTCACCGGACTAGCGGGGTCCCCCTCGAGCAGTACTTC
CASSHRTSGVPLEQYF
>TRBV19|TRBJ2-4|NA|NA
TGTGCCAGCCCTGAGCAGGGCATGCAGTACTTC
CASPEQGMQYF
>TRBV6-4|TRBJ1-6|NA|NA
TGTGCCAGCAGTGAGTCGAAAGCAAATTCACCCCTCCACTTT
CASSESKANSPLHF
>TRBV29-1|TRBJ2-1|NA|NA
TGCAGCGTTTTATCCCTTGACCCAGCCGGGGGCTACAATGAGCAGTTCTTC
CSVLSLDPAGGYNEQFF
>TRBV2|TRBJ2-7|NA|NA
TGTGCCAGCAGTCTGAGGACACTAACCTACGAGCAGTACTTC
CASSLRTLTYEQYF
>TRBV10-3|TRBJ1-1|NA|NA
TGTGCCATCCGGGCCCGGGACACTAGGAGCCTTGAAGCTTTCTTT
CAIRARDTRSLEAFF
>TRBV27|TRBJ1-2|few|NA
TGTGCCAGCAGTTCCCTGGGGGGTAGGGGTGGCTACACCTTC
CASSSLGGRGGYTF
>TRBV6-5|TRBJ2-7|NA|TRBD2
TGTGCCAGCAGAGCGGGAGTGCACGAGCAGTACTTC
CASRAGVHEQYF
>TRBV7-9|TRBJ2-5|NA|NA
TGTGCCACCAGTAACCCGGGGGTCAGGGAGACCCAGTACTTC
CATSNPGVRETQYF
>TRBV28|TRBJ1-2|NA|NA
TGTGCCAGCAGACCCCTATCCTATGGCTACACCTTC
CASRPLSYGYTF
>TRBV24-1|TRBJ2-5|NA|NA
TGTGCCACCAGTGATCCGGACACAGAGACCCAGTACTTC
CATSDPDTETQYF
>TRBV6-5|TRBJ2-7|NA|NA
TGTGCCAGCAGTCCGACAGACTACGAGCAGTACTTC
CASSPTDYEQYF
>TRBV27|TRBJ2-7|NA|NA
TGTGCCAGCAGTCAGCCGGGTGTCTACGAGCAGTACTTC
CASSQPGVYEQYF
>TRBV15|TRBJ2-5|NA|TRBD1
TGTGCCACCAGCGAGGGACAGGTGGAGACCCAGTACTTC
CATSEGQVETQYF
>TRBV6-2/TRBV6-3|TRBJ2-1|NA|NA
TGTGCCAGCAGCAGACGGGAGAAGCGGCTCCAATACAATGAGCAGTTCTTC
CASSRREKRLQYNEQFF
>TRBV20-1|TRBJ1-5|NA|NA
TGCAGTGCTAGTGGCGGGCAGGGGACGTTAAATCAGCCCCAGCATTTT
CSASGGQGTLNQPQHF
>TRBV6-1|TRBJ2-2|NA|NA
TGTGCCAGCAGTGAAAGGGGGAGGGCGGGATATCACCGGGAGCTGTTTTTT
CASSERGRAGYHRELFF
>TRBV6-5|TRBJ2-1|NA|TRBD2
TGTGCCAGCAGGAGAGGACTAGCGGGACTTGATGAGCAGTTCTTC
CASRRGLAGLDEQFF
>TRBV28|TRBJ2-7|NA|NA
TGTGCCAGCAGGACCTTGGACAGATCCTACGAGCAGTACTTC
CASRTLDRSYEQYF
>TRBV11-2|TRBJ2-1|NA|TRBD2
TGTGCCAGCAGCTTAGGAAGCGGGAGAGGTATCAATGAGCAGTTCTTC
CASSLGSGRGINEQFF
>TRBV19|TRBJ2-5|NA|TRBD2
TGTGCCAGTAGTATGGCGGGAGGGCCCTCAGAGCAGACCCAGTACTTC
CASSMAGGPSEQTQYF
>TRBV5-1|TRBJ2-7|NA|NA
TGCGCCAGCAGCCTCACTGGCGGGCGGGGAAGCTCCTACGAGCAGTACTTC
CASSLTGGRGSSYEQYF
>TRBV11-3|TRBJ2-4|NA|NA
TGTGCCAGCAGCTTAGAAGCGGGAAACATTCAGTACTTC
CASSLEAGNIQYF
>TRBV28|TRBJ1-5|few|TRBD1
TGTGCCAGCAGTTCACCAAGACAGGGAATCAATCAGCCCCAGCATTTT
CASSSPRQGINQPQHF
>TRBV5-6|TRBJ1-6|many|NA
TGTGCCAGCAGCGGCCACAGTAATTCACCCCTCCACTTT
CASSGHSNSPLHF
>TRBV12-3/TRBV12-4|TRBJ1-2|NA|TRBD1
TGTGCCAGCAGGGACAGGGTTCCTGGCTACACCTTC
CASRDRVPGYTF
>TRBV20-1|TRBJ2-7|NA|TRBD2
TGCAGTGCTAGTGAGAGCGGGAGGAACTACGAGCAGTACTTC
CSASESGRNYEQYF
>TRBV4-1|TRBJ1-2|NA|NA
TGCGCCAGCAGCCAGCGGCCGGAGCCTAACTATGGCTACACCTTC
CASSQRPEPNYGYTF
>TRBV18|TRBJ1-4|NA|NA
TGTGCCAGCTCACCAGAATACGGACAGAATGAAAAACTGTTTTTT
CASSPEYGQNEKLFF
>TRBV29-1|TRBJ1-1|NA|NA
TGCAGCGGCCAGATGAACACTGAAGCTTTCTTT
CSGQMNTEAFF
>TRBV29-1|TRBJ1-1|NA|NA
TGCAGCGCCGGCAAGAGCGGGGGGGGTGAAGCTTTCTTT
CSAGKSGGGEAFF
>TRBV3-1/TRBV3-2|TRBJ2-2|NA|NA
TGTGCCAGCAGCACCTCGGCCGGGGAGCTGTTTTTT
CASSTSAGELFF